These 22 T cell receptor beta chains were all obtained from the same sample, sequenced in a study of CD8+CD57+ T cells in acquired aplastic anemia. According to the study, genomic DNA was the template for TCR beta VDJ and CDR3 profiling. TCRdb reanalysed the reads using MiXCR and keeps one entry per CDR3 protein. The repertoire holds around 200,000 distinct CDR3 sequences, with less than 60% as singletons. Sequenced patients had shown CD8+CD57+ cell expansion by flow cytometry. The source material was sorted CD4+, CD8+, or CD8+CD57+ T cells (not recorded which) from PBMCs. These receptors were obtained from a human donor with aplastic anemia.

This chain uses TRBV19 with TRBJ1-1; D unclear. V was cut by 6 bases and J by 0 bases, with 11 bases left in between. The CDR3 runs to 14 residues. Germline lookup yields CDR1 LNHDA and CDR2 SQIVND (reference sequence). CDR3 DNA sequence: TGTGCCAGTAGAAGGGAGCTTATGAACACTGAAGCTTTCTTT. Translated: CASRRELMNTEAFF.

In its sample, this clonotype was seen a few times. The V gene is TRBV10-3, the J gene TRBJ2-1, with 7 bases aligning to TRBD2. Germline V gene lookup returns CDR1 ENHRY and CDR2 SYGVKD. J gave up 7 bases and V 4 bases, and 7 bases lay outside the gene matches. CDR3 size: 14 residues. CDR3 amino acids: CAISAGGLGNEQFF. The CDR3 DNA sequence: TGTGCCATCAGTGCGGGAGGTTTAGGGAATGAGCAGTTCTTC.

The V gene is TRBV12-3 or TRBV12-4, the J gene TRBJ2-3; D is undetermined. V shed 4 bases and J shed 8 bases, with 13 bases lying between them. This CDR3 contains 13 residues. The CDR3 protein is CASSSVELGTQYF. CDR3 bases: TGTGCCAGCAGTTCAGTCGAATTGGGTACGCAGTATTTT.

V and J are TRBV10-3 and TRBJ2-1; D unresolved. Germline V CDR1 and CDR2: ENHRY, SYGVKD. This CDR3 has 11 amino acids. Trimming took off 4 bases at V and 8 bases at J, with 6 bases between the two ends. CDR3 nucleotides: TGTGCCATCAGTGGTGGGGATGAGCAGTTCTTC. This translates into CAISGGDEQFF.

The chain carries TRBV2 and TRBJ1-5; D remains ambiguous. Germline CDR1 is SNHLY and CDR2 is FYNNEI. Between the trimmed V and J ends, which lost 3 bases and 7 bases, there was a span of 16 bases. This CDR3 comprises 15 residues. The DNA for the CDR3 is TGTGCCAGCAGTGACCTTGGGAGCGCCCACCAGCCCCAGCATTTT. Translation gives CASSDLGSAHQPQHF.

The V gene is TRBV20-1, the J gene TRBJ1-2; weak D call: TRBD1 (6 bases). The germline gives CDR1 DFQATT, CDR2 SNEGSKA (reference sequence). Trimming left V 5 bases short and J 5 bases short, with 9 bases between. This CDR3 contains 11 residues. CDR3 region: CSAGQIYGYTF. As DNA, the CDR3 is TGCAGTGCTGGACAGATATATGGCTACACCTTC.

The rearrangement links TRBV2 to TRBJ1-5; the D gene is possibly TRBD1 (5 bases). The ends were cut back, 4 bases at V and 1 base at J, with 8 bases in the middle. CDR1 SNHLY and CDR2 FYNNEI come from the germline V gene. This CDR3 comprises 14 residues. CDR3 amino acids: CASSGQYSNQPQHF. CDR3 sequence (DNA): TGTGCCAGCAGTGGACAGTACAGCAATCAGCCCCAGCATTTT.

A remark on this clonotype: At one of its ends the junction is not consistent with the germline gene, which may arise from a read error. This chain joins TRBV7-7 and TRBJ2-7; D is unclear. This CDR3 comprises 14 residues. The germline CDR1 and CDR2 sequences are SSHAT and FNYEAQ (reference sequence). CDR3 coding DNA: TGTGCTAGCAGCCCCCACAGTGGGACCTACGAGCAGTACTTC. Protein sequence: CASSPHSGTYEQYF.

Many counts were recorded for this clonotype. This rearrangement joins TRBV7-2 to TRBJ2-3; 7 nucleotides agree with TRBD2. The germline V gene has CDR1 SGHTA and CDR2 FQGNSA. With V trimmed by 5 bases and J by 4 bases, 6 bases remained unmatched. This CDR3 contains 14 residues. This chain's CDR3 is CASSRVGGADTQYF. CDR3 coding DNA: TGTGCCAGCAGCCGCGTGGGGGGGGCAGATACGCAGTATTTT. Full variable domain (outside the CDR3, taken from reference TRBV7-2 and TRBJ2-3): GAGVSQSPSNKVTEKGKDVELRCDPISGHTALYWYRQSLGQGLEFLIYFQGNSAPDKSGLPSDRFSAERTGGSVSTLTIQRTQQEDSAVYLCASSRVGGADTQYFGPGTRLTVL.

The rearrangement joins TRBV24-1 to TRBJ2-1; unclear D gene. Trimming took off 9 bases at V and 12 bases at J, with 14 bases between the two ends. The CDR3 runs 11 residues. Germline V gene sequence: CDR1 KGHDR, CDR2 SFDVKD. The CDR3 DNA is TGTGCCACCTCCCAGGAAAGTGTGCAGTTCTTC. Translation gives CATSQESVQFF.

For the CDR3, the DNA is TGTGCCAGCAGCCGCACGGGGGGCGGCTCCTACAATGAGCAGTTCTTC. Residues: CASSRTGGGSYNEQFF. The chain uses TRBV2 and TRBJ2-1; D might be TRBD2 (7 bases). Trimming cost V 6 bases and J 0 bases, with 15 bases left between them. The CDR3 totals 16 residues. In germline, CDR1 is SNHLY, CDR2 FYNNEI.

This clonotype was picked up many times. The rearrangement uses TRBV2 and TRBJ1-1; D ambiguous. In germline, CDR1 is SNHLY, CDR2 FYNNEI. The CDR3 runs 14 residues. With 4 bases removed from V and 1 base from J, the gap between germline ends came to 10 bases. The CDR3 DNA follows: TGTGCCAGCAGTGTAGGGCAGCAGAACACTGAAGCTTTCTTT. It codes for CASSVGQQNTEAFF.

This clonotype was counted ten times or more. The CDR3 region has the DNA TGTGCCAGCAGTGACTTAGGACAGGGGTTGAACACTGAAGCTTTCTTT. It specifies CASSDLGQGLNTEAFF. The V and J genes are TRBV6-4 and TRBJ1-1; 9 positions agree with TRBD1. Looked up from germline, CDR1 is MRHNA and CDR2 is SNTAGT. Trimming at V came to 1 base and at J to 0 bases, leaving 3 bases not matched to a gene. The CDR3 has 16 residues.

This clonotype showed up many times. The chain employs TRBV15 and TRBJ2-7; 7 bases agree with TRBD2. V shed 5 bases and J 4 bases; nucleotides not matched to a gene: 11. The CDR3 totals 15 residues. Per the germline V gene, CDR1 is LNHNV and CDR2 is YYDKDF (reference sequence). CDR3 DNA sequence: TGTGCCACCAGCCCCAATTGGGCGGGAGTGTACGAGCAGTACTTC. Protein: CATSPNWAGVYEQYF.

V gene TRBV9 combines with J gene TRBJ1-6; 10 bases fit TRBD1. CDR1 and CDR2 (germline): SGDLS, YYNGEE. CDR3 length: 15 residues. V was clipped by 3 bases and J by 10 bases; unmatched bases: 7. Here the CDR3 reads CASSATGTGESPLHF. The CDR3 DNA follows: TGTGCCAGCAGCGCGACCGGGACAGGGGAATCACCCCTCCACTTT.

This clonotype was picked up many times. The chain uses TRBV4-1 and TRBJ1-2; TRBD1 aligns across 7 bases. The trim removed 0 bases at V and 4 bases at J, leaving 2 bases unmatched. The CDR3 extends over 14 amino acids. Per the germline V gene, CDR1 is MGHRA and CDR2 is YSYEKL. The CDR3 reads CASSQEGTAYGYTF. The CDR3, as DNA: TGCGCCAGCAGCCAAGAAGGGACAGCCTATGGCTACACCTTC.

Of note for this clonotype: A much larger clone sits a single nucleotide away, making a read error possible. J is TRBJ2-3 and V is TRBV4-3, with TRBD2 identical over 9 bases. Looked up from germline, CDR1 is LGHNA and CDR2 is YSLEER. There are 15 residues in the CDR3. The CDR3 bases are TGCGCCAGCAGCCAGTCTAGCGGGGTCAGCGATAGGCAGTATTTT. It codes for CASSQSSGVSDRQYF.

J is TRBJ2-5 and V is TRBV20-1, with 10 bases identical to TRBD2. The CDR3 totals 14 residues. The germline gives CDR1 DFQATT, CDR2 SNEGSKA (reference sequence). V lost 5 bases and J lost 5; bases outside the gene matches: 8. In nucleotides, the CDR3 is TGCAGTGCTTACCCAGCGGGAGGGCCGGAGACCCAGTACTTC. Translation gives CSAYPAGGPETQYF.

In its sample, this clonotype ranks as medium-sized. V usage is TRBV10-3 and J usage is TRBJ1-6; D remains ambiguous. Looked up from germline, CDR1 is ENHRY and CDR2 is SYGVKD. The V end lost 4 bases, the J end lost 8 bases, and 12 bases lay between the germline ends. This CDR3 spans 14 amino acids. CDR3 DNA sequence: TGTGCCATCAGTGGTGAAGGGCAACATTCACCCCTCCACTTT. Its translation: CAISGEGQHSPLHF.

This clonotype has just a few counts. This chain joins TRBV10-3 and TRBJ1-2, with 7 bases identical to TRBD1. V shed 6 bases, J shed 0 bases, and the junction held 7 bases outside the gene matches. The CDR3 consists of 15 residues. CDR1 is ENHRY and CDR2 is SYGVKD in the germline V gene. The CDR3 loop is CAIRLQGTANYGYTF. CDR3 coding DNA: TGTGCCATCAGGCTACAGGGGACCGCTAACTATGGCTACACCTTC.

The rearrangement links TRBV7-2 to TRBJ1-1; D might be TRBD1 (5 bases). Per germline, CDR1 SGHTA and CDR2 FQGNSA. Trimming left V 0 bases short and J 4 bases short, with 12 bases between. CDR3 length: 15 residues. The CDR3 sequence: CASSLAALQGTEAFF. The CDR3 bases are TGTGCCAGCAGCTTAGCTGCCCTTCAGGGCACTGAAGCTTTCTTT.

This chain uses TRBV15 with TRBJ2-1; 10 bases agree with TRBD2. Germline-derived CDR1 and CDR2 are LNHNV and YYDKDF (reference sequence). The V and J ends lost 1 base and 9 bases, in that order; junction bases with no gene match: 6. The CDR3 covers 15 residues. The CDR3 sequence: CATSRVLAGESEQFF. CDR3 DNA: TGTGCCACCAGCAGAGTCCTAGCGGGAGAGAGTGAGCAGTTCTTC.